The present T cell receptor beta chain was sequenced within a study of blood T cell repertoires in COVID-19. The length of the CDR3 is 16 residues. V lost 0 bases to trimming and J lost 0 bases, with 12 bases between them. Germline loops: CDR1 SGHNT, CDR2 YYREEE (reference sequence). Measured with immunoSEQ multiplex PCR; TCRdb has only the in-frame clones, and not every one. Of under 200,000 clones listed, over 75% are singletons. The sequenced sample was peripheral blood. The sequence was obtained from an elderly woman with acute or convalescent COVID-19. This chain joins TRBV5-4 and TRBJ1-2, with D unresolved. The CDR3 DNA is TGTGCCAGCAGCTTGGAATTTGGAGGGCCTAACTATGGCTACACCTTC. Protein: CASSLEFGGPNYGYTF. Based on the CDR3 plus reference TRBV5-4 and TRBJ1-2, the full variable domain is ETGVTQSPTHLIKTRGQQVTLRCSSQSGHNTVSWYQQALGQGPQFIFQYYREEENGRGNFPPRFSGLQFPNYSSELNVNALELDDSALYLCASSLEFGGPNYGYTFGSGTRLTVV.